This T cell receptor (beta chain) was recovered during a study of cytomegalovirus exposure and HLA in healthy donors (TCRdb year 2017). Background on the whole study: According to an earlier analysis of several hundred of the donors, about 179 million T cells yielded 90 million to 130 million unique TCR beta sequences and approximately 280 Gb of sequence data. Across 300 to 400 genotyped donors of the cohort, an average of approximately 220,000 unique TCR beta nucleotide sequences per donor were sequenced, and 15% to 20% of those sequences were non-productive. The T cell repertoires of several hundred subjects were profiled by immunosequencing and related to cytomegalovirus serostatus. Because of strong linkage in the cohort, roughly five DR-DQ haplotypes were treated as single units for association and clustering. In addition to the first cohort of several hundred subjects, a separate validation cohort of 120 different subjects was used. Class I and class II HLA loci were covered by the typing at four-digit resolution. The study aimed to test whether signatures of past pathogen exposure could be identified by cataloging public T cell receptors. Roughly 290 gigabases of sequencing data and approximately 91 million unique TCR sequences made up an early release that covered approximately 620 HLA-typed donors. Every discovery cohort repertoire had been produced on one sequencing platform. An earlier analysis of 500 to 650 of the donors applied high-throughput TCR beta sequencing to assess whether each TCR beta V gene segment acted as functional or pseudogenic. The number of donors typed differed by locus, with roughly 620-640 for A, B, C, DRB1 and DQB1, about 500 for DQA1, about 610 for DPA1, and around 460 for DPB1. Genome-wide SNP genotypes for about 65% of the roughly 700 donors were used in a later genetic analysis, which treated that subset as a discovery cohort. Alongside the repertoire data, information on donor age, sex, ethnicity and CMV serostatus was compiled. To predict cytomegalovirus infection status, the study brought together high-throughput TCR immunosequencing, statistical association of individual TCRs with disease status, and machine learning. A later analysis re-analyzed previously published TCR beta repertoires from about 600 donors and added high-resolution HLA genotyping to study TCR occurrence patterns. Of the roughly 400 genotyped donors, about 80% fell in the genetic ancestry cluster associated with self-reported Caucasian donors. In the later analysis, no new phenotypic data were used to find candidate immune exposures; instead, reliance was placed on TCR beta sequences and their occurrence across donors. The full study reports these points: At a false discovery rate of 0.05, a later analysis linked fewer than 20,000 TCR beta sequences to specific HLA alleles. Across donors, most TCR sequences were observed very rarely, whereas some public TCRs were present in many individuals. The only immune exposure information available for the cohort was CMV serostatus. According to a later genetic analysis, donors in an Asian-associated ancestry cluster had fewer N-insertions in productive TCRs than the roughly 670-donor mean. In a later analysis, most CMV-associated TCR beta chains were found to appear HLA-restricted, with HLA associations seemingly driven largely by CMV exposure. A group of highly shared sequence variants was considered likely to be a technical artifact of the sequencing pipeline. In a later analysis, the rate of TCR association differed among HLA loci, with DRB1 alleles having the most associated TCRs and HLA-C alleles having the fewest. In the study, approximately 150 TCR beta chains were listed as associated with cytomegalovirus. According to the authors, the approach could potentially be generalized to other disease states and immunological phenotypes. V-gene and J-gene trimming of TCR beta chains was associated with a missense DCLRE1C variant in a later genetic analysis, and the association was replicated in an independent cohort. An earlier analysis of 450 to 750 of the donors showed that most TCR beta V segments appeared in productive rearrangements either about 87% or about 30% of the time, which broadly matched IMGT annotations. A few of the identified cytomegalovirus-associated TCR beta chains were confirmed in vitro to be specific for cytomegalovirus antigens. Roughly 15 rarely observed V segments, including chromosome 9 orphons, were excluded from the earlier analysis of about 600 of the donors because counts were too low. Roughly uniform sequencing depth across donors was assumed in presence/absence analyses, although this assumption may not hold. When HLA alleles, especially DR and DQ, strongly co-occurred, TCR associations were difficult to assign to individual alleles. In this cohort, only TCR beta chains were sequenced, and detectable features were limited by the absence of alpha or paired-chain data. According to a later analysis, parvovirus B19, influenza, CMV and Epstein-Barr virus appeared linked to several top co-occurrence clusters. In a later analysis, HLA-associated TCR beta chains were found to be more clonally expanded and to have lower generation probabilities than equally common non-associated chains. Because the 87-base-pair reads could not distinguish some IMGT-functional V segments, including TRBV6-2 and TRBV6-3, those segments were excluded. Linkage disequilibrium might explain the correlated functional status among segregating V segments, but an unknown experimental factor could not be ruled out. In both the original and validation cohorts, the classifier was reported to diagnose cytomegalovirus status with high specificity and sensitivity. A further reported finding was that TCR beta sequences accurately predicted the HLA-A and HLA-B alleles for most subjects in the first cohort. Because some donors lacked HLA typing at each locus, the association tests relied only on the typed subset.

In total, 666 healthy bone marrow donors made up the cohort. Cohort members were all nominally healthy when sampled, although unrecorded immune exposures were likely present. The donor was CMV seronegative and was included in the group of 352 seronegative cohort members. Each donor provided a peripheral blood sample, and peripheral blood mononuclear cells were used for TCR beta sequencing. The Qiagen DNeasy Blood Extraction Kit was used to extract genomic DNA from the blood cell samples. The germline V gene (reference sequence) sets CDR1 to DFQATT and CDR2 to SNEGSKA. The junction carries 16 bases between V and J, which are trimmed by 6 bases and 11 bases respectively. Including cysteine and phenylalanine, the CDR3 has 11 amino acids. Solely the CDR3 DNA is kept, with 33 bases framed from the first base. A note on this clone: Its specific antigen is unknown. Within one base of it there is no much larger clone, and no base qualities were kept.

Preparation of the library involved the immunoSEQ multiplex PCR assay. A mixture of 60 forward primers for TCR Vbeta segments and 13 reverse primers for TCR Jbeta segments was used in the multiplex PCR. A multiplex PCR assay on genomic DNA amplified the CDR3 region of rearranged TCR beta genes. The Illumina HiSeq System was used to sequence the amplified TCR beta libraries as 87-base-pair reads. The original methods were these. In a later analysis, tens of millions of unique TCR beta chains were counted across the 500 to 700 repertoires, and roughly 9.9 million of these chains were shared by at least two donors. Raw reads were error-corrected and collapsed into unique sequences by a nearest-neighbor algorithm in which closely related sequences were merged to remove PCR and sequencing errors. V, D and J gene segments were assigned by aligning CDR3 sequences to IMGT reference sequences. For a sequence to be retained, a match of at least six nucleotides was required to both a V gene segment and a J gene segment. A rearrangement counted as productive if the CDR3 had no stop codons and remained in frame with V and J, and every other rearrangement counted as non-productive. Following IMGT convention, CDR3 was defined as the stretch from the second conserved V-encoded cysteine to the conserved J-encoded phenylalanine. The earlier analysis of 587 of the donors excluded sequences that lacked an unambiguous match to a single V gene segment. In an earlier analysis of some 590 of the donors, a V segment was called functional when productive rearrangements were above 56.7%, and segregating when the standard deviation between donors exceeded 5%. A statistical classification framework was built to diagnose cytomegalovirus status from the catalog of TCR beta chain sequences. A later analysis assigned V and J genes by comparing TCR nucleotide sequences with IMGT/GENE-DB human TR gene sequences. In a later analysis, CDR3 sequences and most-parsimonious VDJ recombination scenarios were assigned using the TCRdist pipeline. A later analysis defined each TCR beta chain by its CDR3 amino acid sequence plus V-gene family, and excluded reads lacking a unique V-gene family. In a later analysis, nearly 600 highly shared, low-generation-probability nucleotide sequences were removed to address suspected cross-contamination and a sequencing artifact. For each public chain, a later analysis derived a clonal expansion index from normalized ranks of inferred template counts within each repertoire. Generation probabilities in a later analysis came from a VDJ recombination model fitted to out-of-frame rearrangements, and those results were checked against IGoR. Hypergeometric tests were used in a later analysis to score TCR-TCR, TCR-HLA and TCR-CMV co-occurrence, with a repertoire-size bias correction applied to the TCR pairs. A later analysis estimated false discovery rates by permuting HLA or CMV assignments 20 times. A later analysis grouped co-occurring TCRs with DBSCAN, adding TCRdist sequence similarity when clustering within HLA-allele-positive subsets. Co-occurrence clustering excluded repertoires with fewer than 30,000 or more than 120,000 public chains, plus five with anomalous nucleotide sharing. TCRdb obtained this table from immuneACCESS and retained in-frame rearrangements with V and J assigned. These tables miss some clones; where compared with another copy, unresolved V genes account for less than half of the shortfall, and the remainder is unexplained. The V and J calls and clone size were taken over from that table, and D and trimming were inferred from the DNA. The sample yields more than 80,000 clones; just over 70% were counted once. Clones ranked in the top ten supply roughly 0.76% of the sample.

This TCR was recovered from a boy between 10 and 17 years old in good health and CMV-seronegative. The rearrangement combines TRBV20-1 with TRBJ1-1, with TRBD1 as a weak D call on 5 bases. The sequenced sample consisted of PBMCs. The nucleotides are TGCAGTGCCAAGACAGTCCAAGTTGCTTTCTTT. It is translated as CSAKTVQVAFF.